This entry describes one TCR beta chain. The data derive from a study of glioma-infiltrating T cells after dendritic cell vaccination. CDR3 length equals 16 residues. CDR1 and CDR2 (germline): SGHRS, YFSETQ. V was clipped by 0 bases and J by 2 bases; unmatched bases: 4. The assay was immunoSEQ multiplex PCR, and TCRdb's table has in-frame clones only and misses some. The table lists over 90,000 clones, roughly 84% of them singletons. Sequenced here: blood, sampled before dendritic cell vaccination. The receptor was derived from a human donor with glioblastoma. The chain is built from TRBV5-1 and TRBJ2-1; TRBD2 matches 8 bases. Written as DNA, the CDR3 is TGCGCCAGCAGCTTGGCGGGGGGGCCGGCCTACAATGAGCAGTTCTTC. It is translated as CASSLAGGPAYNEQFF.